Listed here are 4 T cell receptor beta chains from one sample, sequenced in a study of blood T cell repertoires in COVID-19. Profiled with immunoSEQ multiplex PCR; TCRdb holds only in-frame clones, not every one. The sample yields around 230,000 clones, around 90% seen once. Sequenced: peripheral blood. The receptors stem from a man between 60 and 75 years old who had recovered from COVID-19.

The CDR3 is CASSLGQGHNYGYTF. Here the CDR3 DNA reads TGTGCCAGCAGCTTAGGGCAGGGCCATAACTATGGCTACACCTTC. V usage is TRBV7-9 and J usage is TRBJ1-2, with D maybe TRBD1 (5 bases). Trimming took 1 base from V and 1 from J, leaving 10 bases between them. This CDR3 contains 15 residues. Per the germline V gene, CDR1 is SEHNR and CDR2 is FQNEAQ (reference sequence).

This rearrangement joins TRBV2 to TRBJ2-7; no definite D call. Trimming shortened V by 2 bases and J by 4 bases, and 9 bases separated the two germline ends. Looked up from germline, CDR1 is SNHLY and CDR2 is FYNNEI. The CDR3 has 13 residues. The CDR3 DNA is TGTGCCAGCAGTGAATTGAGTGTTTACGAGCAGTACGTC. Protein: CASSELSVYEQYV.

V usage is TRBV6-1 and J usage is TRBJ1-2, with D possibly TRBD1 on 6 matching bases. V shed 2 bases and J shed 7 bases, with 14 bases lying between them. The CDR3 covers 14 residues. Germline V gene lookup returns CDR1 MNHNS and CDR2 SASEGT. The CDR3 sequence is CASSEMSGASGYTF. The CDR3 region has the DNA TGTGCCAGCAGTGAAATGTCAGGGGCGAGTGGCTACACCTTC.

The V and J genes are TRBV9 and TRBJ2-5; 10 nucleotides line up with TRBD2. The CDR3 is 17 residues long. The V segment lost 0 bases and the J segment 5 bases; nucleotides outside the gene matches: 10. Germline CDR1 is SGDLS and CDR2 is YYNGEE. This CDR3 reads CASSVGASGGALETQYF. Here the CDR3 DNA reads TGTGCCAGCAGCGTAGGGGCCAGCGGGGGGGCCTTGGAGACCCAGTACTTC.